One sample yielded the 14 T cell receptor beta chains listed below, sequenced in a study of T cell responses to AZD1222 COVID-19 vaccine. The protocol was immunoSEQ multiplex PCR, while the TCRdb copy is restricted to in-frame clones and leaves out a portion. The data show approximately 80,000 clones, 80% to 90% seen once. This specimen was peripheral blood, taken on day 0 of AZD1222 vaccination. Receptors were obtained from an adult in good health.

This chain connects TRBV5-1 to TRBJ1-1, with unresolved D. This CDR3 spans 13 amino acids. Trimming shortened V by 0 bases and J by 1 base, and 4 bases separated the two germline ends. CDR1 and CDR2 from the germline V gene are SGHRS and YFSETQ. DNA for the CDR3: TGCGCCAGCAGCTTGGGCGGGAACACTGAAGCTTTCTTT. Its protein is CASSLGGNTEAFF.

The CDR3 coding sequence is TGTGCCAGTACCCCGGGACGGGGAATGACTGAAGCTTTCTTT. Residues: CASTPGRGMTEAFF. The chain employs TRBV19 and TRBJ1-1; D is perhaps TRBD1 (5 bases). The germline V gene encodes CDR1 LNHDA and CDR2 SQIVND (reference sequence). The CDR3 consists of 14 residues. V was clipped by 7 bases and J by 5 bases, with 17 bases between them.

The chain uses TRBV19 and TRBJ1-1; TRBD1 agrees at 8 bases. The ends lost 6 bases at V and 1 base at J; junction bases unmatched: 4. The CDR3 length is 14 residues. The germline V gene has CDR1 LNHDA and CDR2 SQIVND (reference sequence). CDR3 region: CASREDRANTEAFF. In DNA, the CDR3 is TGTGCCAGTAGGGAGGACAGGGCGAACACTGAAGCTTTCTTT.

CDR3 DNA: TGTGCCAGCAGCCTGACAGGTTCTAACTATGGCTACACCTTC. It encodes CASSLTGSNYGYTF. The V gene is TRBV28, the J gene TRBJ1-2; weak D call: TRBD1 (6 bases). Between the trimmed V and J ends, which lost 6 bases and 0 bases, there was a span of 11 bases. CDR3 length: 14 amino acids. Germline values: CDR1 MDHEN, CDR2 SYDVKM.

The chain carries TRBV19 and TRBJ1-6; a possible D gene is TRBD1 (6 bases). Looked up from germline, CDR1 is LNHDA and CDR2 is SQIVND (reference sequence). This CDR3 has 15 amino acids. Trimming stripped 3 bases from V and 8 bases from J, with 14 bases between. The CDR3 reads CASSIYGDIYSPLHF. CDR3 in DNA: TGTGCCAGTAGTATTTACGGGGACATCTATTCACCCCTCCACTTT.

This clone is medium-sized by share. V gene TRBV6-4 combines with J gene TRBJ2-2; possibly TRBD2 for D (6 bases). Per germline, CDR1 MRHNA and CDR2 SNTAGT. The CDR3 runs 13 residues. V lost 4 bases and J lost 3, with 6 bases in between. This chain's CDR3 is CASSAGDTGELFF. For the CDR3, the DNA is TGTGCCAGCAGTGCGGGGGACACCGGGGAGCTGTTTTTT.

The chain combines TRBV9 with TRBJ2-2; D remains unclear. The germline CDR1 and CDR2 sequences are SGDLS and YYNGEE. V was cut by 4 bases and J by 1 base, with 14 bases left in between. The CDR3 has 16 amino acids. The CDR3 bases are TGTGCCAGCAGCTTCTCGGTAGGGCTGAACACCGGGGAGCTGTTTTTT. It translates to CASSFSVGLNTGELFF.

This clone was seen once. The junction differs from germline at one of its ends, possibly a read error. The CDR3 region has the DNA TGCAGCGGTGAAGTCCAGGATATCACTAACTATGGCTACACCTTC. It is translated as CSGEVQDITNYGYTF. The V call is TRBV29-1, the J call TRBJ1-2; D is undetermined. Germline CDR1 SQVTM, CDR2 ANQGSEA. The CDR3 has 15 residues. Full variable domain (missing parts from reference TRBV29-1 and TRBJ1-2): SAVISQKPSRDICQRGTSLTIQCQVDSQVTMMFWYRQQPGQSLTLIATANQGSEATYESGFVIDKFPISRPNLTFSTLTVSNMSPEDSSIYLCSGEVQDITNYGYTFGSGTRLTVV.

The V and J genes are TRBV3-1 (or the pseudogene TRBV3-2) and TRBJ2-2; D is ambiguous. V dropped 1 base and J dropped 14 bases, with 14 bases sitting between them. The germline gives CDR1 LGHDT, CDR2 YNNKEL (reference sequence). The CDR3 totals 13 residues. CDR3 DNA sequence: TGTGCCAGCAGCCAAGCGAGTCGGACCAGACTGTTTTTT. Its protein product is CASSQASRTRLFF.

The DNA of the CDR3 is TGTGCCTGGAGTGGCCGCGGGACTGAAGCTTTCTTT. It is translated as CAWSGRGTEAFF. The rearrangement uses TRBV30 and TRBJ1-1; D is undetermined. V was cut by 1 base and J by 5 bases, with 8 bases left in between. The CDR3 sequence is 12 residues long. Per the germline V gene, CDR1 is GTSNPN and CDR2 is SVGIG (reference sequence).

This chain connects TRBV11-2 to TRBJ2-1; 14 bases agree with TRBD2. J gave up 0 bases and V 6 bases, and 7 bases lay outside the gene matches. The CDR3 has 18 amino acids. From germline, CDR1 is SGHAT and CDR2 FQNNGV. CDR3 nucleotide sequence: TGTGCCAGCAGGGGACTAGCGGGGGCCCGTAGCTCCTACAATGAGCAGTTCTTC. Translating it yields CASRGLAGARSSYNEQFF.

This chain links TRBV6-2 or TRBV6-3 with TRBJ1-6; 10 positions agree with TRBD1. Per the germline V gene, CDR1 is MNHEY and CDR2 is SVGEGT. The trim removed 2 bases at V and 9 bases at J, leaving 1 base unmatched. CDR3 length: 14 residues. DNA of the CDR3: TGTGCCAGCAGTTACGACAGGGGGCTTTCACCCCTCCACTTT. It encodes CASSYDRGLSPLHF.

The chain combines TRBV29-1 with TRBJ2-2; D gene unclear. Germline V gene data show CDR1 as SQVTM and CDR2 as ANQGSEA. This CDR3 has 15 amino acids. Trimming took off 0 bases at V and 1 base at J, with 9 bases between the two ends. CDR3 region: CSVEDTGRNTGELFF. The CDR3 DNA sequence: TGCAGCGTTGAAGATACCGGTCGGAACACCGGGGAGCTGTTTTTT.

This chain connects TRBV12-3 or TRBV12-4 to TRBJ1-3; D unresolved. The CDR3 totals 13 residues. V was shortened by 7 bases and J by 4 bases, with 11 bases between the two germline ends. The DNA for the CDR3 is TGTGCCAGCACCCGATTTGGAGGAAACACCATATATTTT. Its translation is CASTRFGGNTIYF.